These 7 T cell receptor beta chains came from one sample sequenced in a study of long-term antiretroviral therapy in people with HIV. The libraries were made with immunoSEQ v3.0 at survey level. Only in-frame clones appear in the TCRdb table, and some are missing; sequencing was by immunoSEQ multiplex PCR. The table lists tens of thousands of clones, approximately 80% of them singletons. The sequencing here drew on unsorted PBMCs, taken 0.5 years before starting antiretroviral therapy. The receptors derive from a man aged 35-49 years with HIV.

This CDR3 reads CASSAITERRIYGYTF. The CDR3 DNA is TGTGCCAGCAGCGCAATTACAGAGAGGAGGATCTATGGCTACACCTTC. This chain uses TRBV5-4 with TRBJ1-2; D is ambiguous. This CDR3 is 16 amino acids long. Germline V gives CDR1 SGHNT, CDR2 YYREEE (reference sequence). The V end was cut by 4 bases, the J end by 4 bases, with 20 bases between. Full variable domain (outside the CDR3, taken from reference TRBV5-4 and TRBJ1-2): ETGVTQSPTHLIKTRGQQVTLRCSSQSGHNTVSWYQQALGQGPQFIFQYYREEENGRGNFPPRFSGLQFPNYSSELNVNALELDDSALYLCASSAITERRIYGYTFGSGTRLTVV.

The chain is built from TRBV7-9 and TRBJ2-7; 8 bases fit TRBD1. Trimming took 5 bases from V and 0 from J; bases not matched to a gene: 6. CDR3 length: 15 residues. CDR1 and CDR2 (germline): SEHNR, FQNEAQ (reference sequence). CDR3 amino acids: CASSNADRGSYEQYF. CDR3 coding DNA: TGTGCCAGCAGCAACGCCGACAGGGGCTCCTACGAGCAGTACTTC.

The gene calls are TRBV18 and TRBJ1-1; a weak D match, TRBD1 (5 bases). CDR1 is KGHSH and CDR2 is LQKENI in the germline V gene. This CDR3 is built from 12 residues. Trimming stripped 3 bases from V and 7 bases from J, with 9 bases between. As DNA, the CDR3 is TGTGCCAGCTCACCCCAGGGTGATGAAGCTTTCTTT. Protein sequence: CASSPQGDEAFF. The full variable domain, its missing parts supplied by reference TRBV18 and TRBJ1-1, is NAGVMQNPRHLVRRRGQEARLRCSPMKGHSHVYWYRQLPEEGLKFMVYLQKENIIDESGMPKERFSAEFPKEGPSILRIQQVVRGDSAAYFCASSPQGDEAFFGQGTRLTVV.

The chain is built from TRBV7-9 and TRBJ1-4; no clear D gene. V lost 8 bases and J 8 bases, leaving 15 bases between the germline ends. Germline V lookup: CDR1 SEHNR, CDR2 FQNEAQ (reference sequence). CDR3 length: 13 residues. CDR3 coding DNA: TGTGCCAGCGGCAACGGACTACAAGAAAAACTGTTTTTT. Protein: CASGNGLQEKLFF. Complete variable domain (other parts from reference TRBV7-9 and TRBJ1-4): DTGVSQNPRHKITKRGQNVTFRCDPISEHNRLYWYRQTLGQGPEFLTYFQNEAQLEKSRLLSDRFSAERPKGSFSTLEIQRTEQGDSAMYLCASGNGLQEKLFFGSGTQLSVL.

In nucleotides, the CDR3 is TGCGCCAGCAGCCAAACCCAAGGCGGTCGGGAGACCCAGTACTTC. It codes for CASSQTQGGRETQYF. The rearrangement uses TRBV4-3 and TRBJ2-5; no reliable D call. Trimming left V 2 bases short and J 5 bases short, with 15 bases between. The CDR3 contains 15 residues. Germline V gene lookup returns CDR1 LGHNA and CDR2 YSLEER.

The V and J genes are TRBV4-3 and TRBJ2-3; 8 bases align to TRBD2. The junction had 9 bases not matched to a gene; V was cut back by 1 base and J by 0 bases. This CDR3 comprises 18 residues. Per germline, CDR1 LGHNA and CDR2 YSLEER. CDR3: CASSQASSVAGSTDTQYF. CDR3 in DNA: TGCGCCAGCAGCCAAGCTTCGTCGGTAGCGGGGAGCACAGATACGCAGTATTTT.

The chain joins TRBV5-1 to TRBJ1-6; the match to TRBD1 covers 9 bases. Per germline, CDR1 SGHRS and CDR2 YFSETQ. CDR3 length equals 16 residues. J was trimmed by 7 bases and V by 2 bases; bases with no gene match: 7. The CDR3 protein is CASSLTGGERNSPLHF. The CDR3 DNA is TGCGCCAGCAGCTTAACAGGGGGCGAGAGAAATTCACCCCTCCACTTT.